This T cell receptor beta chain stems from a study of T cells in Graves' hyperthyroidism and ophthalmopathy. Germline V gene lookup returns CDR1 MNHEY and CDR2 SMNVEV (reference sequence). This CDR3 region has 14 residues. V lost 3 bases to trimming and J lost 5 bases, with 11 bases between them. Regions amplified from RNA transcripts were the TCR beta CDR3 regions. Researchers ran a first-round RT-PCR on the TCR CDR3 using the HTBI primer set. Via MiXCR, TCRdb re-called the multiplex PCR reads, giving one row per CDR3 protein. Here the sample spans some 380,000 distinct CDR3 sequences, roughly 14% being singletons. The table lists this clonotype with a few counts.

This sequence was found in a young man with Graves' hyperthyroidism that later progressed to Graves' ophthalmopathy. The sequencing sample was made of blood. V usage is TRBV27 and J usage is TRBJ2-1; D possibly corresponds to TRBD1 (6 bases). The CDR3 coding sequence is TGTGCCAGCAGTTTTCGGACAGCCCACAATGAGCAGTTCTTC. It yields the protein CASSFRTAHNEQFF.